Below are 24 T cell receptor beta chains sequenced from a single sample in a study of T-cell reconstitution after alpha-beta-depleted transplantation in children. It was with unique molecular identifiers that the TCRbeta library was prepared. MiXCR was run by TCRdb on the PCR reads, yielding one entry per CDR3 protein. The sample holds approximately 420,000 distinct CDR3 sequences, roughly a tenth seen once. Sequences were derived from PBMCs from the stem cell graft donor, sampled from the stem cell graft. Receptor source: a human donor who donated a stem cell graft to a child with acute myeloid leukemia.

The J gene is TRBJ2-5, the V gene TRBV19; the D gene could be TRBD1 or TRBD2 (6 bases each). The germline V and J ends were trimmed by 0 bases and 6 bases, with 11 bases remaining between them. The CDR3 is 14 amino acids. Germline V gene data show CDR1 as LNHDA and CDR2 as SQIVND (reference sequence). CDR3 nucleotides: TGTGCCAGTAGTATAGATGGGGGGCGGAAGACCCAGTACTTC. Translated, it gives CASSIDGGRKTQYF. The full variable domain, with the rest looked up from reference TRBV19 and TRBJ2-5, is DGGITQSPKYLFRKEGQNVTLSCEQNLNHDAMYWYRQDPGQGLRLIYYSQIVNDFQKGDIAEGYSVSREKKESFPLTVTSAQKNPTAFYLCASSIDGGRKTQYFGPGTRLLVL.

The chain employs TRBV3-1 and TRBJ1-2; D may be TRBD1 (6 bases). The CDR3 spans 14 residues. Germline V gene sequence: CDR1 LGHDT, CDR2 YNNKEL (reference sequence). Trimming pared 3 bases from V and 6 bases from J, leaving 14 bases between. CDR3 amino acids: CASSHSQGSDGYTF. Written as DNA, the CDR3 is TGTGCCAGCAGCCACTCCCAGGGGTCCGATGGCTACACCTTC.

This clonotype has a handful of counts. The rearrangement uses TRBV25-1 and TRBJ1-2; 9 positions match TRBD1. This CDR3 is built from 15 residues. V was clipped by 1 base and J by 2 bases; unmatched bases: 2. Germline loops: CDR1 MGHDK, CDR2 SYGVNS. In nucleotides, the CDR3 is TGTGCCAGCAGTGAATGGGGGACAGGGAACTATGGCTACACCTTC. It specifies CASSEWGTGNYGYTF.

The chain uses TRBV27 and TRBJ1-4; D call uncertain. Germline CDR1 is MNHEY and CDR2 is SMNVEV (reference sequence). V was pared by 11 bases and J by 8 bases, with 30 bases between. The CDR3 totals 17 residues. DNA for the CDR3: TGTGCCTCCCCCCGCGGACCGTTGAACCGGGTGAAGGAAAAACTGTTTTTT. It codes for CASPRGPLNRVKEKLFF.

The genes are TRBV2 and TRBJ2-3; TRBD2 agrees at 7 bases. Germline assignment: CDR1 SNHLY and CDR2 FYNNEI. The trim removed 6 bases at V and 2 bases at J, leaving 8 bases unmatched. The CDR3 has 15 residues. This CDR3 reads CASSDRGVITDTQYF. In nucleotides, the CDR3 is TGTGCCAGCAGCGACCGGGGGGTGATCACAGATACGCAGTATTTT.

This clonotype was seen a few times. The rearrangement links TRBV6-1 to TRBJ1-2; TRBD1 is a possible D gene (5 bases). From germline, CDR1 is MNHNS and CDR2 SASEGT. This CDR3 is 15 amino acids long. Trimming pared 2 bases from V and 5 bases from J, leaving 15 bases between. The CDR3 sequence is CASSEMKGARYGYTF. For the CDR3, the DNA is TGTGCCAGCAGTGAAATGAAAGGGGCTCGGTATGGCTACACCTTC.

The chain has TRBV20-1 and TRBJ2-5, with 12 positions matching TRBD2. This CDR3 is 18 amino acids long. Looked up from germline, CDR1 is DFQATT and CDR2 is SNEGSKA (reference sequence). V shed 3 bases, J shed 7 bases, and the junction held 18 bases outside the gene matches. The CDR3 protein is CSARRGLAGGVTKVTQYF. CDR3 DNA sequence: TGCAGTGCTAGGAGGGGGCTAGCGGGGGGGGTCACCAAGGTGACCCAGTACTTC.

This clonotype was detected ten times or more. The chain employs TRBV29-1 and TRBJ2-1, with D perhaps matching TRBD1 (6 bases). Germline values: CDR1 SQVTM, CDR2 ANQGSEA. CDR3 length: 11 residues. The V and J ends lost 5 bases and 7 bases respectively, with 9 bases between them. CDR3 sequence: CSVHRGNEQFF. The DNA for the CDR3 is TGCAGCGTTCATAGGGGGAATGAGCAGTTCTTC.

Only a few counts were recorded for this clonotype. The J gene is TRBJ2-3, the V gene TRBV6-5; D is unresolved. The CDR3 sequence is 14 residues long. Trimming removed 0 bases from V and 0 bases from J, with 4 bases in between. Germline loops: CDR1 MNHEY, CDR2 SVGAGI. CDR3 nucleotide sequence: TGTGCCAGCAGTTACTCATATAGCACAGATACGCAGTATTTT. Its translation is CASSYSYSTDTQYF.

The sample holds a few counts of this clonotype. The rearrangement joins TRBV6-1 to TRBJ1-2; D possibly corresponds to TRBD1 (5 bases). CDR3 size: 15 residues. Trimming shortened V by 7 bases and J by 2 bases, and 17 bases separated the two germline ends. The germline V gene encodes CDR1 MNHNS and CDR2 SASEGT. CDR3 loop: CASTPSGTGNYGYTF. As DNA, the CDR3 is TGTGCCAGCACCCCATCCGGGACGGGAAACTATGGCTACACCTTC.

This clonotype was picked up many times. V gene TRBV12-3 or TRBV12-4 combines with J gene TRBJ2-5, with TRBD1 matching 9 bases. The junction had 7 bases not matched to a gene; V was cut back by 6 bases and J by 5 bases. The CDR3 covers 14 residues. Here the CDR3 DNA reads TGTGCCAGCAGCCCAGGGACAGGGAGGGAGACCCAGTACTTC. Translation: CASSPGTGRETQYF.

This chain joins TRBV7-9 and TRBJ1-2; TRBD1 aligns across 9 bases. Germline V CDR1 and CDR2: SEHNR, FQNEAQ (reference sequence). The CDR3 totals 15 residues. Trimming removed 4 bases from V and 3 bases from J; junction bases left unmatched: 6. CDR3 residues: CASSSNRDRDYGYTF. DNA for the CDR3: TGTGCCAGCAGCTCAAACCGGGACAGGGACTATGGCTACACCTTC.

This clonotype was seen only a few times. V usage is TRBV6-1 and J usage is TRBJ1-2; no reliable D call. The CDR3 consists of 14 residues. V was trimmed by 6 bases and J by 8 bases, leaving 19 bases between them. Per the germline V gene, CDR1 is MNHNS and CDR2 is SASEGT. The CDR3 nucleotides are TGTGCCAGCAGGAAAGATCCGGGTCAAGAAGGCTACACCTTC. Translating gives CASRKDPGQEGYTF.

This sequence joins TRBV3-1 and TRBJ2-1, with D tentatively TRBD2 (5 bases). Deletions cut 3 bases from V and 0 bases from J, with 9 bases between. Germline V gene lookup returns CDR1 LGHDT and CDR2 YNNKEL (reference sequence). This CDR3 spans 15 amino acids. The CDR3 DNA reads TGTGCCAGCAGCCACCGGGATACCTCCTACAATGAGCAGTTCTTC. It translates to CASSHRDTSYNEQFF.

This chain joins TRBV10-3 and TRBJ1-1, with D uncertain. This CDR3 has 11 amino acids. Germline CDR1 reads ENHRY; CDR2 reads SYGVKD. V lost 0 bases to trimming and J lost 5 bases, with 1 base between them. The CDR3, as DNA: TGTGCCATCAGTGAGTCGACTGAAGCTTTCTTT. This sequence encodes CAISESTEAFF.

This clonotype has ten or more counts. The CDR3 loop is CASSLTLNYGYTF. CDR3 bases: TGTGCCAGCAGCTTAACCCTGAACTATGGCTACACCTTC. The chain carries TRBV7-2 and TRBJ1-2, with D uncertain. The CDR3 loop spans 13 amino acids. Germline lookup yields CDR1 SGHTA and CDR2 FQGNSA. The V end was cut by 2 bases, the J end by 2 bases, with 6 bases between.

This chain joins TRBV7-3 and TRBJ2-2, with 8 bases identical to TRBD1. Trimming cost V 1 base and J 0 bases; bases outside gene matches: 7. CDR1 is SGHTA, CDR2 FQGTGA, per germline. This CDR3 has 18 amino acids. The CDR3 DNA follows: TGTGCCAGCAGCTTAAGGGCGACAGGGGCCGCGAACACCGGGGAGCTGTTTTTT. Translated, it gives CASSLRATGAANTGELFF. The full variable domain, in which reference TRBV7-3 and TRBJ2-2 provide the parts outside the CDR3, is GAGVSQTPSNKVTEKGKYVELRCDPISGHTALYWYRQSLGQGPEFLIYFQGTGAADDSGLPNDRFFAVRPEGSVSTLKIQRTERGDSAVYLCASSLRATGAANTGELFFGEGSRLTVL.

This clonotype was recorded many times. The chain carries TRBV7-9 and TRBJ2-1; tentative D call: TRBD2 (6 bases). Germline CDR1 reads SEHNR; CDR2 reads FQNEAQ (reference sequence). The V end lost 4 bases, the J end lost 5 bases, and 12 bases lay between the germline ends. The CDR3 runs to 14 residues. CDR3 bases: TGTGCCAGCAGCTCCGGACTAAACAACAATGAGCAGTTCTTC. Protein product: CASSSGLNNNEQFF.

V and J are TRBV29-1 and TRBJ2-5; D is perhaps TRBD1 (5 bases). V dropped 6 bases and J dropped 0 bases, with 14 bases sitting between them. Germline CDR1 is SQVTM and CDR2 is ANQGSEA. This CDR3 has 14 amino acids. In DNA, the CDR3 is TGCAGCGTAGACATTGGACAAGACCAAGAGACCCAGTACTTC. Its translation is CSVDIGQDQETQYF.

The chain recombines TRBV7-8 with TRBJ1-5; D possibly corresponds to TRBD1 (5 bases). V lost 4 bases and J 1 base, leaving 14 bases between the germline ends. The germline V gene has CDR1 SGHVS and CDR2 FQNEAQ. The CDR3 spans 16 residues. The CDR3 region is CASSSLRGVSNQPQHF. In nucleotides, the CDR3 is TGTGCCAGCAGCTCGCTTCGAGGGGTGAGCAATCAGCCCCAGCATTTT.

This clonotype was seen a few times. V is TRBV20-1 and J is TRBJ2-1; TRBD2 agrees at 7 bases. This CDR3 contains 13 residues. V lost 7 bases to trimming and J lost 4 bases; unmatched junction nucleotides: 7. Looked up from germline, CDR1 is DFQATT and CDR2 is SNEGSKA (reference sequence). The DNA of the CDR3 is TGCAGTGTGGAGTCTAGCGGTTACAATGAGCAGTTCTTC. Translation: CSVESSGYNEQFF.

V usage is TRBV29-1 and J usage is TRBJ2-7, with 14 bases identical to TRBD2. V gave up 7 bases and J gave up 2 bases; unmatched junction bases: 16. From germline, CDR1 is SQVTM and CDR2 ANQGSEA. The CDR3 runs 18 residues. The CDR3, as DNA: TGCAGCGCTTCTGAGACTAGCGGGAGGGCCTCCCCTACCTACGAGCAGTACTTC. Amino acid sequence: CSASETSGRASPTYEQYF.

This clonotype was seen many times. The chain employs TRBV5-1 and TRBJ2-1, with TRBD2 matching over 10 bases. V shed 6 bases, J shed 3 bases, and the junction held 6 bases outside the gene matches. The CDR3 consists of 15 residues. Per germline, CDR1 SGHRS and CDR2 YFSETQ. The chain's CDR3 is CASTLAGAYYNEQFF. As DNA, the CDR3 is TGCGCCAGCACCCTAGCGGGAGCGTACTACAATGAGCAGTTCTTC. Complete variable domain (other parts from reference TRBV5-1 and TRBJ2-1): KAGVTQTPRYLIKTRGQQVTLSCSPISGHRSVSWYQQTPGQGLQFLFEYFSETQRNKGNFPGRFSGRQFSNSRSEMNVSTLELGDSALYLCASTLAGAYYNEQFFGPGTRLTVL.

J is TRBJ2-1 and V is TRBV9; D tentatively reads TRBD1 or TRBD2 (5 bases each). Germline CDR1 reads SGDLS; CDR2 reads YYNGEE. Trimming took off 5 bases at V and 6 bases at J, with 15 bases between the two ends. CDR3 size: 14 residues. CDR3 coding DNA: TGTGCCAGCAGTTCGGGACCCGGTGGCAATGAGCAGTTCTTC. Amino acids: CASSSGPGGNEQFF. Full variable domain (rest looked up from reference TRBV9 and TRBJ2-1): DSGVTQTPKHLITATGQRVTLRCSPRSGDLSVYWYQQSLDQGLQFLIQYYNGEERAKGNILERFSAQQFPDLHSELNLSSLELGDSALYFCASSSGPGGNEQFFGPGTRLTVL.